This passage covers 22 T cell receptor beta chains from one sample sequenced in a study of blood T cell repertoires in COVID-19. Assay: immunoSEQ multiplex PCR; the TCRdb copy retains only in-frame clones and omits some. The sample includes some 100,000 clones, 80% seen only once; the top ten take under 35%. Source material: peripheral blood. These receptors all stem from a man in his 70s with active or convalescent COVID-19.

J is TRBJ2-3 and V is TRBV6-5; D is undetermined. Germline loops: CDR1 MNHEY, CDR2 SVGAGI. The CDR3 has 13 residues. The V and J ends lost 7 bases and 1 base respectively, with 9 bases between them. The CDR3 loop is CASIRLGTDTQYF. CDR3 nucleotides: TGTGCCAGCATTAGATTGGGCACAGATACGCAGTATTTT.

CDR3 amino acids: CASSRLTGVSYNEQFF. DNA of the CDR3: TGCGCCAGCAGCCGCCTGACAGGGGTATCCTACAATGAGCAGTTCTTC. V is TRBV4-3 and J is TRBJ2-7; 8 bases agree with TRBD1. The J call may not be correct, given that the DNA end is closer to TRBJ2-1. Germline CDR1 and CDR2: LGHNA and YSLEER. The CDR3 loop spans 16 amino acids.

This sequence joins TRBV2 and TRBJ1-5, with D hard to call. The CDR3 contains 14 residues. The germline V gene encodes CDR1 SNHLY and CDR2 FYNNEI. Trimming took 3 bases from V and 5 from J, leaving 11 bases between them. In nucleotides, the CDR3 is TGTGCCAGCAGTGAGTCAGAGGGAGATCAGCCCCAGCATTTT. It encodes CASSESEGDQPQHF.

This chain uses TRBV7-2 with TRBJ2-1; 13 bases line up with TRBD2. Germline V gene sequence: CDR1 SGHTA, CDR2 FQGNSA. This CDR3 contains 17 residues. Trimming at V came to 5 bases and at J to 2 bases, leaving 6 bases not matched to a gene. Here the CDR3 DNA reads TGTGCCAGCAGCCCGGAGGGACTAGCGGGGCCCTACAATGAGCAGTTCTTC. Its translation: CASSPEGLAGPYNEQFF.

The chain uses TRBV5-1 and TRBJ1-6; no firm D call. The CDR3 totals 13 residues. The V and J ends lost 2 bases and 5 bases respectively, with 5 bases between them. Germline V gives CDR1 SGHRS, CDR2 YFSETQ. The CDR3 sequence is CASSLENNSPLHF. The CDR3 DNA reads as TGCGCCAGCAGCTTAGAGAATAATTCACCCCTCCACTTT. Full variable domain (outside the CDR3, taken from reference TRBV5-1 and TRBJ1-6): KAGVTQTPRYLIKTRGQQVTLSCSPISGHRSVSWYQQTPGQGLQFLFEYFSETQRNKGNFPGRFSGRQFSNSRSEMNVSTLELGDSALYLCASSLENNSPLHFGNGTRLTVT.

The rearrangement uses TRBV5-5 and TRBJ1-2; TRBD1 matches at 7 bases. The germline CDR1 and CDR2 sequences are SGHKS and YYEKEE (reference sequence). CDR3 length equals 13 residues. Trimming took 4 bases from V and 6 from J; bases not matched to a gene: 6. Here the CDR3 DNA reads TGTGCCAGCAGCCGCGACAGGGATAATGGCTACACCTTC. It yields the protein CASSRDRDNGYTF.

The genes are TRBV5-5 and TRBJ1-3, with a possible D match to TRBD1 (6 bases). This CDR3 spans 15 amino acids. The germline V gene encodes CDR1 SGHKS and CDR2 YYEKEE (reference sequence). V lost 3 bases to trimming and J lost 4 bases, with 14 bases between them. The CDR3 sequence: CASSWRTATGNTIYF. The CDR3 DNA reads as TGTGCCAGCAGCTGGAGGACAGCGACGGGAAACACCATATATTTT.

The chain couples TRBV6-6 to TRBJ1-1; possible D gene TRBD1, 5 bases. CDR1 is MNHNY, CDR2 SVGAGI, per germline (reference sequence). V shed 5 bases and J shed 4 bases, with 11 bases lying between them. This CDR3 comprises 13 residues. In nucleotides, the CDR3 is TGTGCCAGCAGTCGGGGGGAGGGCACTGAAGCTTTCTTT. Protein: CASSRGEGTEAFF.

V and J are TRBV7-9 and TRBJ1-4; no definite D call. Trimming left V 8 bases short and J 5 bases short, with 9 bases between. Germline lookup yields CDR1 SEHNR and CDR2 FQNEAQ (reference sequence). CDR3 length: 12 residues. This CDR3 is CASSPSNEKLFF. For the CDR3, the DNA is TGTGCCAGCTCCCCTTCCAATGAAAAACTGTTTTTT.

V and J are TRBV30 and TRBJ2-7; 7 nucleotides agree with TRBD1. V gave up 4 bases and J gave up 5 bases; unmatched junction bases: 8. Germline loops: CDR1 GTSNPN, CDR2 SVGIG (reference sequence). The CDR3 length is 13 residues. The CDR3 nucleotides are TGTGCCTGGACCGGGACAGCGAACAACGAGCAGTACTTC. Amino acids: CAWTGTANNEQYF.

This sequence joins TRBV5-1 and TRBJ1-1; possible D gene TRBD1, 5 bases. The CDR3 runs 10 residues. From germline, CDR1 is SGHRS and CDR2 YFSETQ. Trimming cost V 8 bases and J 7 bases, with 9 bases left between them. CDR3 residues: CARGRGEAFF. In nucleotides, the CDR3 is TGCGCCAGGGGGCGAGGTGAAGCTTTCTTT.

The chain's CDR3 is CASEGQGGVEQYF. CDR3 in DNA: TGTGCCAGCGAGGGACAGGGAGGTGTCGAGCAGTACTTC. The chain carries TRBV18 and TRBJ2-7, with 9 bases identical to TRBD1. Trimming cost V 8 bases and J 6 bases; bases outside gene matches: 8. The CDR3 has 13 amino acids. Germline V CDR1 and CDR2: KGHSH, LQKENI.

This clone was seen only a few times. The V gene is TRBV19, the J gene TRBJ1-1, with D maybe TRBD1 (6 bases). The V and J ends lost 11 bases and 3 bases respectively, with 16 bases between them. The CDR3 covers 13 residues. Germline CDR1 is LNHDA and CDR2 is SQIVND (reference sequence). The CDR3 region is CASRTEIDTEAFF. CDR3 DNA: TGTGCCTCCCGGACAGAAATCGACACTGAAGCTTTCTTT.

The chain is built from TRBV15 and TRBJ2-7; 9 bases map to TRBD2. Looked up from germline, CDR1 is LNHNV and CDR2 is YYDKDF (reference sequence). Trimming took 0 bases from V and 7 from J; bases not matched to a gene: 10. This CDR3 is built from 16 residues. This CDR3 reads CATSREKAGGLGEQYF. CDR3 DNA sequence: TGTGCCACCAGCAGAGAAAAAGCGGGGGGCCTGGGGGAGCAGTACTTC.

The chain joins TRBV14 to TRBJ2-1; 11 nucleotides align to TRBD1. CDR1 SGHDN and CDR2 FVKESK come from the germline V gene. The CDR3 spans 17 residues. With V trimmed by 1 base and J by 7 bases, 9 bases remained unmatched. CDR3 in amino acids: CASSQGLDRGRWNEQFF. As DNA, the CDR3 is TGTGCCAGCAGCCAAGGGTTGGACAGGGGGCGATGGAATGAGCAGTTCTTC.

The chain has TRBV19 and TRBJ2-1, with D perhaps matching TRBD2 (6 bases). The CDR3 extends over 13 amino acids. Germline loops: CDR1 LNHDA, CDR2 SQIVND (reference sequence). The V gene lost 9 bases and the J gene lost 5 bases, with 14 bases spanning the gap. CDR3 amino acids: CASGGDSNNEQFF. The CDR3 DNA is TGTGCCAGCGGGGGTGACAGTAACAATGAGCAGTTCTTC.

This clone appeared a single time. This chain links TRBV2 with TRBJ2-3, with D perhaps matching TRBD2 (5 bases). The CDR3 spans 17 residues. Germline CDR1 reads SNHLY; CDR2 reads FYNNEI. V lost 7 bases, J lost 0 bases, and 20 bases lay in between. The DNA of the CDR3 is TGTGCCAGCACTCAAAGGTCGGGGTGGAGGAGCACAGATACGCAGTATTTT. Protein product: CASTQRSGWRSTDTQYF.

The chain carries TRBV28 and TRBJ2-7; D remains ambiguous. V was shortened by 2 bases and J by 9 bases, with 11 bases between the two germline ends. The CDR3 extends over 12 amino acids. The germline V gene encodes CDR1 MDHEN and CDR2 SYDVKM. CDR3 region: CASSLGPPGQYF. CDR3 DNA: TGTGCCAGCAGTTTAGGGCCGCCCGGGCAGTACTTC.

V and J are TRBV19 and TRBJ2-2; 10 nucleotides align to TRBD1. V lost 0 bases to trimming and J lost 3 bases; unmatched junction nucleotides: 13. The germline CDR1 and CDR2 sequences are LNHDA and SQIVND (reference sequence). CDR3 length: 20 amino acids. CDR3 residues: CASSIDPGTGVSGDTGELFF. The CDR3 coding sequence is TGTGCCAGTAGTATAGATCCTGGGACAGGGGTGTCGGGGGACACCGGGGAGCTGTTTTTT.

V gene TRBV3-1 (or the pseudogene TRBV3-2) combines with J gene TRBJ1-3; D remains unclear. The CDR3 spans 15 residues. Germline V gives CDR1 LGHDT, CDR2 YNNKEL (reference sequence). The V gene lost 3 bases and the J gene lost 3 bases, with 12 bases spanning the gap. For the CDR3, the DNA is TGTGCCAGCAGCCAGGGAGCCCGGGGTGGAAACACCATATATTTT. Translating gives CASSQGARGGNTIYF.

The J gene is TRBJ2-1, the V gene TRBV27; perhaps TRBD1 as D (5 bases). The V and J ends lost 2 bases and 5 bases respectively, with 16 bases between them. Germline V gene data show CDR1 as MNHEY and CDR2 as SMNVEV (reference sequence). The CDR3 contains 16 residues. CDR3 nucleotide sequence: TGTGCCAGCAGTTTACTTCAGGGCACATGGAACAATGAGCAGTTCTTC. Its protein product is CASSLLQGTWNNEQFF.

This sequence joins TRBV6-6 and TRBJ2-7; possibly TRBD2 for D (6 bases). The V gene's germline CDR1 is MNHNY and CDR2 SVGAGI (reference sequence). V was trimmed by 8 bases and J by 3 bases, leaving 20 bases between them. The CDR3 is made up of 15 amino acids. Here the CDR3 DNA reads TGTGCCAGCGAGATGGGAAGCGGGCAAGACTACGAGCAGTACTTC. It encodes CASEMGSGQDYEQYF.